This T cell receptor beta chain was sequenced in a study of T-cell reconstitution after alpha-beta-depleted transplantation in children. Unique molecular identifiers were incorporated into the prepared TCRbeta library. Each CDR3 protein gets one entry after TCRdb re-called the PCR reads with MiXCR. This table has a few hundred thousand distinct CDR3 sequences, 25% to 30% appearing once. General study points: Surviving recipient T cells and thymic progenitors underlay high day-60 TCRbeta diversity in some patients. T-cell numbers and diversity one year post-transplant derived largely from freshly generated T cells. Approximately two months post-transplant, alpha-beta T cells reportedly originated from several hundred expanded graft clones.

CDR1 is SEHNR and CDR2 is FQNEAQ in the germline V gene (reference sequence). Losses at the gene ends were 1 base for V and 4 bases for J; bases not matched to a gene: 7. This CDR3 comprises 16 residues. This clonotype was observed a few times. The antigen remains unidentified. The chain recombines TRBV7-9 with TRBJ2-7; 10 nucleotides line up with TRBD2. This TCR came from a boy younger than two with Wiskott-Aldrich syndrome, due to receive a stem cell transplant. The material sequenced was PBMCs, taken before TCRalphabeta/CD19-depleted stem cell transplant. The CDR3 DNA follows: TGTGCCAGCAGCTTAGGTACTAGCGGGGATATATACGAGCAGTACTTC. It is translated as CASSLGTSGDIYEQYF.